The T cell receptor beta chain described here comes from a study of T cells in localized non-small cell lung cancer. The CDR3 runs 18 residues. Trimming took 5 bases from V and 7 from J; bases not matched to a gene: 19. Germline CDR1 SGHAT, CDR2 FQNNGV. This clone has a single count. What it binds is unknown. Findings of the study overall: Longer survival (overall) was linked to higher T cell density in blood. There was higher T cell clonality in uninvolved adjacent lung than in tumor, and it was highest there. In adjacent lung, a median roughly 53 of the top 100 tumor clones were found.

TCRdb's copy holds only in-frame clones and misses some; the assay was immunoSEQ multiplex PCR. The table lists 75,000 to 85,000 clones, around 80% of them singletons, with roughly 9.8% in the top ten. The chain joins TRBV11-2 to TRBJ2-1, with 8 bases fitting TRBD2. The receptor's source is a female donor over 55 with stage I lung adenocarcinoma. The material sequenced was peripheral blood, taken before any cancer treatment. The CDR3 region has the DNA TGTGCCAGCAGCCCTCATGGTGCGGGAGGCCCCAATCCGAATGAGCAGTTCTTC. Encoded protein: CASSPHGAGGPNPNEQFF. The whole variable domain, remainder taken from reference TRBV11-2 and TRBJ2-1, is EAGVAQSPRYKIIEKRQSVAFWCNPISGHATLYWYQQILGQGPKLLIQFQNNGVVDDSQLPKDRFSAERLKGVDSTLKIQPAKLEDSAVYLCASSPHGAGGPNPNEQFFGPGTRLTVL.